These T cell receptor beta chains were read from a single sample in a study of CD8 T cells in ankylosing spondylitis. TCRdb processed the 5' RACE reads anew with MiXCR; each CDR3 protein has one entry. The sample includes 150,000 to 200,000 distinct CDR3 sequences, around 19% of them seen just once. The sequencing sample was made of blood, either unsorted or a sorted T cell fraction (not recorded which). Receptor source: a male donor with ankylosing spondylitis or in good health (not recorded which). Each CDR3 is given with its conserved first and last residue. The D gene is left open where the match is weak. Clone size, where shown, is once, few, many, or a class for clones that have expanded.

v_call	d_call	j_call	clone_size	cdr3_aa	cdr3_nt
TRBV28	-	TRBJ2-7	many	CASRPRKLAYEQYF	TGTGCCAGCAGGCCCCGTAAGCTGGCCTACGAGCAGTACTTC
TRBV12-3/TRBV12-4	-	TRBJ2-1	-	CASKGGAVSYNEQFF	TGTGCCAGCAAGGGGGGGGCAGTCTCCTACAATGAGCAGTTCTTC
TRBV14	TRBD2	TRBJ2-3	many	CASSQDYRLAGSTDTQYF	TGTGCCAGCAGCCAAGATTACCGACTAGCGGGCAGCACAGATACGCAGTATTTT
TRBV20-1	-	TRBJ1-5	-	CSAFSQGGNQPQHF	TGCAGTGCTTTTTCTCAGGGTGGCAATCAGCCCCAGCATTTT
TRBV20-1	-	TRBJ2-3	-	CSARIDTQYF	TGCAGTGCGAGGATAGATACGCAGTATTTT
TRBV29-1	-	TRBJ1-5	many	CSDDRDQPQHF	TGCAGCGACGACAGAGATCAGCCCCAGCATTTT
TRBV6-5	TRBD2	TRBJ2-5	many	CASSYSGLGVEAYF	TGTGCCAGCAGTTACTCGGGACTAGGAGTGGAGGCGTACTTC
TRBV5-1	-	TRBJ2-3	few	CASLTGSGRRSTDTQYF	TGCGCCAGCCTTACGGGTAGCGGCCGGCGGAGCACAGATACGCAGTATTTT
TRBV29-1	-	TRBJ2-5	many	CHAGAETQYF	TGCCACGCAGGGGCAGAGACCCAGTACTTC
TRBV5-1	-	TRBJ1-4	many	CASRVGRSNEKLFF	TGCGCCAGCAGAGTGGGGCGATCTAATGAAAAACTGTTTTTT
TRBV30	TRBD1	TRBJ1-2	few	CAWSRTGAANYGYTF	TGTGCCTGGAGTAGAACAGGGGCCGCTAACTATGGCTACACCTTC
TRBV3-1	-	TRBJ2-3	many	CASSDYQDTQYF	TGTGCCAGCAGCGACTATCAAGATACGCAGTATTTT
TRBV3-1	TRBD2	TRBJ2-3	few	CASSRAGSGRAKRDTQYF	TGTGCCAGCAGCAGGGCGGGTAGCGGGAGGGCCAAGAGAGATACGCAGTATTTT
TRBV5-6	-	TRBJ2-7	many	CASSLGATRGEQYF	TGTGCCAGCAGCTTGGGGGCTACTAGGGGCGAGCAGTACTTC
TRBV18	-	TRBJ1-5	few	CASSPDEYSNQPQHF	TGTGCCAGCTCACCTGATGAGTATAGCAATCAGCCCCAGCATTTT
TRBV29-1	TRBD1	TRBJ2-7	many	CSVEPRDRVHEQYF	TGCAGCGTTGAACCTCGGGACAGGGTCCACGAGCAGTACTTC
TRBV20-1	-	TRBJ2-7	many	CSARDPSGEQYF	TGCAGTGCTAGAGATCCGAGTGGGGAACAGTACTTC
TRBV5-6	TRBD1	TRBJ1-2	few	CASSLGQVFYGYTF	TGTGCCAGCAGCCTGGGACAGGTCTTCTATGGCTACACCTTC
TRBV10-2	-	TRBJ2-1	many	CASSELGPPTYNEQFF	TGCGCCAGCAGTGAGTTGGGACCACCAACTTACAATGAGCAGTTCTTC
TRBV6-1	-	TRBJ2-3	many	CASSEVQGRSTDTQYF	TGTGCCAGCAGTGAAGTCCAAGGGCGTAGCACAGATACGCAGTATTTT
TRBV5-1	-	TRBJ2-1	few	CASSLQVAEQFF	TGCGCCAGCAGCTTACAGGTGGCGGAGCAGTTCTTC
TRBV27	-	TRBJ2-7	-	CASSLLGLVGYEQYF	TGTGCCAGCAGTTTATTGGGGCTAGTCGGCTACGAGCAGTACTTC
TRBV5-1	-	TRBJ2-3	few	CATAGGRTDTQYF	TGCGCCACCGCAGGGGGGCGGACTGATACGCAGTATTTT
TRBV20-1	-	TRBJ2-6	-	CSAQMWGTPGANVLTF	TGCAGTGCCCAGATGTGGGGTACTCCTGGGGCCAACGTCCTGACTTTC
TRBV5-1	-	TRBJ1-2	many	CASSAGLSYGYTF	TGCGCCAGCAGCGCGGGACTGAGCTATGGCTACACCTTC
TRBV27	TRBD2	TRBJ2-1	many	CASSLSRTSGRATFLQVYNEQFF	TGTGCCAGCAGTTTATCGAGGACTAGCGGGAGGGCCACCTTCCTACAAGTCTACAATGAGCAGTTCTTC
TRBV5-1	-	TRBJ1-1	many	CASSLESWSEAFF	TGCGCCAGCAGCTTGGAGTCCTGGTCTGAAGCTTTCTTT
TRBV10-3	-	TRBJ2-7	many	CAISESENPYEQYF	TGTGCCATCAGTGAATCGGAGAACCCCTACGAGCAGTACTTC
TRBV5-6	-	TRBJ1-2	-	CASSPLQVVIYGYTF	TGTGCCAGCAGCCCTTTACAGGTTGTCATCTATGGCTACACCTTC
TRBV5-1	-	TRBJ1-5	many	CASSLVAREGPQHF	TGCGCCAGCAGCTTGGTGGCCAGGGAAGGGCCCCAGCATTTT
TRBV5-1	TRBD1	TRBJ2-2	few	CASSPLTGTANTGELFF	TGCGCCAGCAGCCCACTAACTGGGACAGCGAACACCGGGGAGCTGTTTTTT
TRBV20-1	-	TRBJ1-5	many	CSARGAVGNQPQHF	TGCAGTGCTAGGGGGGCGGTAGGGAATCAGCCCCAGCATTTT
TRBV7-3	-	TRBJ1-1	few	CASSNGGNTEAFF	TGTGCCAGCAGTAACGGAGGGAACACTGAAGCTTTCTTT
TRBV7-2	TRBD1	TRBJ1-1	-	CASSTRTGENTEAFF	TGTGCCAGCAGCACCCGGACAGGGGAGAACACTGAAGCTTTCTTT
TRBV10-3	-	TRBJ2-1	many	CAISTSDNSYNEQFF	TGTGCCATCAGCACCAGCGACAACTCCTACAATGAGCAGTTCTTC
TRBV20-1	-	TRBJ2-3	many	CSALNPTDTQYF	TGCAGTGCCCTAAACCCCACAGATACGCAGTATTTT
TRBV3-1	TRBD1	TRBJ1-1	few	CASSQGTGGATEAFF	TGTGCCAGCAGCCAGGGGACAGGGGGTGCCACTGAAGCTTTCTTT
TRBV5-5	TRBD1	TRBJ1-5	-	CASSLAGTGIYSNQPQHF	TGTGCCAGCAGCTTGGCTGGGACAGGGATTTATAGCAATCAGCCCCAGCATTTT
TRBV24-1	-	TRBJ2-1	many	CATSDWGGAYNEQFF	TGTGCCACCAGTGATTGGGGTGGGGCCTACAATGAGCAGTTCTTC
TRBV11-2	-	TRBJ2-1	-	CASSPRTGNLAYNEQFF	TGTGCCAGCAGCCCGAGAACAGGTAACCTAGCGTACAATGAGCAGTTCTTC
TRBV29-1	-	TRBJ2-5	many	CSVKGQETQYF	TGCAGCGTTAAAGGGCAAGAGACCCAGTACTTC
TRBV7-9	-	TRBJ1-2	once	CASSFDRSGYTF	TGTGCCAGCAGTTTCGACAGGTCTGGCTACACCTTC
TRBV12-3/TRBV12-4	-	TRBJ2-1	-	CASSFRGQTLRGNEQFF	TGTGCCAGCAGTTTTCGCGGGCAAACATTAAGGGGCAATGAGCAGTTCTTC